This T cell receptor beta chain was captured by sequencing in a study of shared clonotypes between healthy human individuals. General observations from the study: Sampling covered blood only; tissue repertoires likely differ.

This clone occurred once. Antigen: not known. V lost 5 bases to trimming and J lost 3 bases, with 12 bases between them. Germline assignment: CDR1 SGHRS and CDR2 YFSETQ. The CDR3 is 14 residues long. Data came from immunoSEQ multiplex PCR; TCRdb stores just in-frame clones and leaves some out. The sample yields 1,400,000 or so clones, around 98.5% seen once. The receptor's source is a young man in good health. Sequencing was performed on naive CD4+ T cells sorted from blood. Subset given: CD45RA+ positively selected. The V and J genes are TRBV5-1 and TRBJ2-1; perhaps D is TRBD1 or TRBD2 (6 bases each). The CDR3 protein is CASSAGGGYNEQFF. The DNA of the CDR3 is TGCGCCAGCAGTGCAGGAGGGGGCTACAATGAGCAGTTCTTC.